This is a list of T cell receptor beta chains from one sample in a study of OX40 agonist ivuxolimab in advanced cancers. Profiling relied on immunoSEQ multiplex PCR, and the TCRdb table lists in-frame clones only, not all of them. The sample includes about 43,000 clones, 86% of them seen just once. The source was CD4+ or CD8+ T cells sorted from blood, collected in a trial of the OX40 agonist ivuxolimab. The receptors originated from an adult with an advanced solid tumor such as melanoma, head and neck, liver or kidney cancer. CDR3s include the opening cysteine and the closing phenylalanine or tryptophan. The D gene is left open where the match is weak. Expanded clones are given a class, and other clones once, few, many or no size at all.

CDR3 DNA | CDR3 protein | D gene | V gene | clone size | J gene
TGTGCCAGTAGTTCCGTGACGGACTATGGCTACACCTTC | CASSSVTDYGYTF | . | TRBV19 | . | TRBJ1-2
TGTGCCAGCAGCTTTTCAGGGGGCTCTGGAAACACCATATATTTT | CASSFSGGSGNTIYF | TRBD1 | TRBV11-2 | . | TRBJ1-3
TGTGCCAGTAGGGACAGGGGATCAACTAATGAAAAACTGTTTTTT | CASRDRGSTNEKLFF | TRBD1 | TRBV19 | . | TRBJ1-4
TGTGCCACCAGCAGAGTGGCGGGTGGCAATGAGCAGTTCTTC | CATSRVAGGNEQFF | . | TRBV15 | . | TRBJ2-1
TGCGCCAGCAGCTTGGGCCCAACGGAGGGGAATGAGCAGTTCTTC | CASSLGPTEGNEQFF | . | TRBV5-1 | . | TRBJ2-1
TGTGCCTGGGGGGGCTATAGCGGCCCCCCAGCGTACTACGAGCAGTACTTC | CAWGGYSGPPAYYEQYF | . | TRBV30 | . | TRBJ2-7
TGTGCCAGCAGCGTAGACTCGACTAGCGGGAGAGTTGCAGATACGCAGTATTTT | CASSVDSTSGRVADTQYF | TRBD2 | TRBV9 | . | TRBJ2-3
TGTGCCACCAGGGATTGGGGGAAGAACAATGAGCAGTTCTTC | CATRDWGKNNEQFF | . | TRBV6-1 | . | TRBJ2-1
TGTGCCAGCAGCTATTCGACCGTTAATGAAAAACTGTTTTTT | CASSYSTVNEKLFF | . | TRBV5-8 | . | TRBJ1-4
TGTGCCTGGAACGGGGTCCCAGGATGGGAGCAGTACTTC | CAWNGVPGWEQYF | . | TRBV30 | . | TRBJ2-7
TGTGCCAGCAGCCCAGGGTCGTCCCAGTACTTC | CASSPGSSQYF | . | TRBV7-8 | . | TRBJ2-5
TGTGCCAGCAGTTACGGAATGGACAGGGACGAGCAGTACTTC | CASSYGMDRDEQYF | TRBD1 | TRBV6-5 | . | TRBJ2-7
TGCAGCGCTTTCTCAGGGAACTATGGCTACACCTTC | CSAFSGNYGYTF | . | TRBV29-1 | . | TRBJ1-2
TGTGCCAGTAGTTCGGGCAGGGACAGGGGGCCTAATAACTATGGCTACACCTTC | CASSSGRDRGPNNYGYTF | TRBD1 | TRBV19 | . | TRBJ1-2
TGTGCCAGCAGCAGGGACCGCCTGTCGGGTGAGCAGTACTTC | CASSRDRLSGEQYF | . | TRBV9 | once | TRBJ2-7
TGTGCCAGCAGCCAAGGACAGGGGCCACTGGGAAACACCATATATTTT | CASSQGQGPLGNTIYF | TRBD1 | TRBV4-2 | . | TRBJ1-3
TGCGCCAGCAGCTTGGGGCAGGGGGAGGGCGAGCAGTACTTC | CASSLGQGEGEQYF | . | TRBV5-1 | . | TRBJ2-7
TGTGCCAGCAGCTTAGACAGCACAGATACGCAGTATTTT | CASSLDSTDTQYF | . | TRBV7-3 | . | TRBJ2-3
TGTGCCAGCCAAGCGGGCGTAACCCAAGAGACCCAGTACTTC | CASQAGVTQETQYF | . | TRBV19 | . | TRBJ2-5
TGTGCCAGCAGTAACAGGGGGACCGCATCAGATACGCAGTATTTT | CASSNRGTASDTQYF | TRBD1 | TRBV6-5 | . | TRBJ2-3
TGTGCCAGCAGCGTAGCCACGGGACAGGGCGACGAGCAGTACTTC | CASSVATGQGDEQYF | TRBD1 | TRBV9 | . | TRBJ2-7
TGTGCCAGCAGCCGGATTCGGAATAGCGGGGGGGCTTACGAGCAGTACTTC | CASSRIRNSGGAYEQYF | TRBD2 | TRBV2 | few | TRBJ2-7
TGTGCCAGCAGGCCTACTAGCGGGAGGGCCAGGGGGGAGCTGTTTTTT | CASRPTSGRARGELFF | TRBD2 | TRBV7-8 | . | TRBJ2-2
TGTGCCACCAATCAGGGGTGGCAGATGAACACCGGGGAGCTGTTTTTT | CATNQGWQMNTGELFF | . | TRBV10-3 | . | TRBJ2-2
TGTGCCAGCAGCTTACTATGGCGGAGCTCCTACAATGAGCAGTTCTTC | CASSLLWRSSYNEQFF | . | TRBV11-2 | . | TRBJ2-1
TGTGCCAGCAGCTCGCAGGGTCCCGGGGAGCTGTTTTTT | CASSSQGPGELFF | . | TRBV7-1 | . | TRBJ2-2
TGTGCCAGCGACCGAGGGGGTCGGAATGAAAAACTGTTTTTT | CASDRGGRNEKLFF | . | TRBV5-8 | . | TRBJ1-4
TGTGCCAGCAGTCCGAACCCAGGGGGCTACAATGAGCAGTTCTTC | CASSPNPGGYNEQFF | TRBD1 | TRBV7-2 | once | TRBJ2-1
TGTGCCAGCAGAACAACGGGACTAGCGGGGGGGCGTCGGAATGAGCAGTTCTTC | CASRTTGLAGGRRNEQFF | TRBD2 | TRBV27 | . | TRBJ2-1
TGCAGCGTTGACTTGACTAGCGGGAGGTATGAGCAGTTCTTC | CSVDLTSGRYEQFF | TRBD2 | TRBV29-1 | . | TRBJ2-1
TGTGCCTGGAGCGTCGGACGGATACACACTGAAGCTTTCTTT | CAWSVGRIHTEAFF | . | TRBV30 | . | TRBJ1-1
TGTGCCAGAACGCAGGACAGGGGAAACGAGCAGTACTTC | CARTQDRGNEQYF | TRBD1 | TRBV5-3 | once | TRBJ2-7